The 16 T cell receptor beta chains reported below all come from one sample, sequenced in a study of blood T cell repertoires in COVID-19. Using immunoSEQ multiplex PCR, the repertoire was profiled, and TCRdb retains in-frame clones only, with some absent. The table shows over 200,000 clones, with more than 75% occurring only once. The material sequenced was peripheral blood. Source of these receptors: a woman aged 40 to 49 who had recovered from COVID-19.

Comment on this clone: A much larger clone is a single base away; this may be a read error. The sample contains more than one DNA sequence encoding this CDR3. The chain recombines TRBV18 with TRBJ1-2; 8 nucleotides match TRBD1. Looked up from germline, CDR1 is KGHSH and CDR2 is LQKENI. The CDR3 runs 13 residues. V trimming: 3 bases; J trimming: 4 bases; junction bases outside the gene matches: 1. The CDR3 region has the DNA TGTGCCAGCTCACCGGACAGGGCCTATGGCTACACCTTC. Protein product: CASSPDRAYGYTF. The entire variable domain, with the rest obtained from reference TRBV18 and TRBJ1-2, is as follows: NAGVMQNPRHLVRRRGQEARLRCSPMKGHSHVYWYRQLPEEGLKFMVYLQKENIIDESGMPKERFSAEFPKEGPSILRIQQVVRGDSAAYFCASSPDRAYGYTFGSGTRLTVV.

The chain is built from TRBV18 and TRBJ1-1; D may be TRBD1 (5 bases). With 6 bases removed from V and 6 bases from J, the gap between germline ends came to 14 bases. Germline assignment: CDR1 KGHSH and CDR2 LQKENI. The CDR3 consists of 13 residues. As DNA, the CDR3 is TGTGCCAGCTCCCCCCCGGGGGGATCTGAAGCTTTCTTT. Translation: CASSPPGGSEAFF.

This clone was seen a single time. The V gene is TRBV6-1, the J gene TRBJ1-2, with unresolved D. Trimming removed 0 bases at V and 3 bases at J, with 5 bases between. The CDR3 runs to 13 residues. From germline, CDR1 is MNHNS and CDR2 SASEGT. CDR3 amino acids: CASSEARDYGYTF. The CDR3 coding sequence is TGTGCCAGCAGTGAAGCACGAGACTATGGCTACACCTTC.

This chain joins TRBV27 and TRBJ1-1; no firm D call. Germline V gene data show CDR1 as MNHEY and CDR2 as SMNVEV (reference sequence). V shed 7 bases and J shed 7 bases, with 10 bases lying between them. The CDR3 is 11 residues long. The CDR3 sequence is CASTNRGEAFF. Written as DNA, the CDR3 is TGTGCCAGCACGAACCGGGGTGAAGCTTTCTTT.

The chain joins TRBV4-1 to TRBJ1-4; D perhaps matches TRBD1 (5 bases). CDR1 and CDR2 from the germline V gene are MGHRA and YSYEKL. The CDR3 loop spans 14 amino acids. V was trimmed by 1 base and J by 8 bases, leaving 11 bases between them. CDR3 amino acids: CASSQGWGEEKLFF. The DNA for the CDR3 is TGCGCCAGCAGCCAAGGTTGGGGGGAGGAAAAACTGTTTTTT.

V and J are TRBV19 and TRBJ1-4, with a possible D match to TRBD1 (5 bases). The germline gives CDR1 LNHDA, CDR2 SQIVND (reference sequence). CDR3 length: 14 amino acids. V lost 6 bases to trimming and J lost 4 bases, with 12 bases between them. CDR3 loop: CASRSTGGNEKLFF. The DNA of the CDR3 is TGTGCCAGTAGATCGACGGGGGGTAATGAAAAACTGTTTTTT.

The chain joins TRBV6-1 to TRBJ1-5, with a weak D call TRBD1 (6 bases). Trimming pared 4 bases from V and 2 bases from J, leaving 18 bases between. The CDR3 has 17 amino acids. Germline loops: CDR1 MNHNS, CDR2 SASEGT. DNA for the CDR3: TGTGCCAGCAGTGGGGGGCTTGGACTCGCTGGCAATCAGCCCCAGCATTTT. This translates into CASSGGLGLAGNQPQHF.

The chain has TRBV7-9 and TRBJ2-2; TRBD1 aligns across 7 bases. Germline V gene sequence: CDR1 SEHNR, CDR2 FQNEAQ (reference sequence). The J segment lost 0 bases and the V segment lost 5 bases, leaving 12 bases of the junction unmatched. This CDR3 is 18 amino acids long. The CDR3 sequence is CASSTPGQPNANTGELFF. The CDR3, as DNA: TGTGCCAGCAGCACGCCGGGACAGCCAAACGCGAACACCGGGGAGCTGTTTTTT.

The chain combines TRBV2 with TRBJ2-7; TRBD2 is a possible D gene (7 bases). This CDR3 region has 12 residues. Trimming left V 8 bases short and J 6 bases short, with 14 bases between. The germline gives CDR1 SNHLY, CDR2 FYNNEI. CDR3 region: CASVGGLREQYF. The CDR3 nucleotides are TGTGCCAGCGTCGGGGGGCTGCGCGAGCAGTACTTC.

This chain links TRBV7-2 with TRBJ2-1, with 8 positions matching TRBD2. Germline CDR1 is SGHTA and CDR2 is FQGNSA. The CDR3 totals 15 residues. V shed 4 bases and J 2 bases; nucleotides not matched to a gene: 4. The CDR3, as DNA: TGTGCCAGCAGCTCTAGCGGGCCCCCCTACAATGAGCAGTTCTTC. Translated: CASSSSGPPYNEQFF.

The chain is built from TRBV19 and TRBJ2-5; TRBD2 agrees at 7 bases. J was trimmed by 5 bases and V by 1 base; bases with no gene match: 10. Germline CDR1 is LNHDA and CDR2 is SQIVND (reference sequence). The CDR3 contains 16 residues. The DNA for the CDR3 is TGTGCCAGTAGTATAGGGGGGGGTTGGATTGAGGAGACCCAGTACTTC. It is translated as CASSIGGGWIEETQYF.

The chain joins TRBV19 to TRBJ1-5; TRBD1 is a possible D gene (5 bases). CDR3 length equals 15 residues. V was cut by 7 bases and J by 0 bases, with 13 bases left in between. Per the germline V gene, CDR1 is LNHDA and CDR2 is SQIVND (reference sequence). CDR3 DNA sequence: TGTGCCAGTATGAGCAGGGCCTATAGCAATCAGCCCCAGCATTTT. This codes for CASMSRAYSNQPQHF.

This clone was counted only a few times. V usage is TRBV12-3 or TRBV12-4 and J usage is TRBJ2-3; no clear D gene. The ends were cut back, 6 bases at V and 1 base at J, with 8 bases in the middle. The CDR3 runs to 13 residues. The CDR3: CASSRTGTDTQYF. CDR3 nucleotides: TGTGCCAGCAGCCGTACAGGCACAGATACGCAGTATTTT.

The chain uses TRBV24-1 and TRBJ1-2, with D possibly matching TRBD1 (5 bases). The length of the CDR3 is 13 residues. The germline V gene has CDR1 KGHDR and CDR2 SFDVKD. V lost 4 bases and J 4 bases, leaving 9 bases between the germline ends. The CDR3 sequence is CATSDPDTYGYTF. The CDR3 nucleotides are TGTGCCACCAGTGACCCGGACACCTATGGCTACACCTTC.

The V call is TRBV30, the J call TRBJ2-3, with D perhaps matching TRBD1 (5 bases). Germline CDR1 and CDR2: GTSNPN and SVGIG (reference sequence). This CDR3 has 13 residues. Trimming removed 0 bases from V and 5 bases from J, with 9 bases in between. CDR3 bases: TGTGCCTGGAGTGTGAGAAGGGGAGATACGCAGTATTTT. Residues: CAWSVRRGDTQYF.

As DNA, the CDR3 is TGCAGTGCCCCCTTGGGGAGCGAGCAGTACTTC. The encoded protein is CSAPLGSEQYF. The rearrangement uses TRBV20-1 and TRBJ2-7, with a tentative D call TRBD2 (5 bases). This CDR3 has 11 residues. Deletions cut 6 bases from V and 6 bases from J, with 12 bases between. Germline V gene data show CDR1 as DFQATT and CDR2 as SNEGSKA (reference sequence).